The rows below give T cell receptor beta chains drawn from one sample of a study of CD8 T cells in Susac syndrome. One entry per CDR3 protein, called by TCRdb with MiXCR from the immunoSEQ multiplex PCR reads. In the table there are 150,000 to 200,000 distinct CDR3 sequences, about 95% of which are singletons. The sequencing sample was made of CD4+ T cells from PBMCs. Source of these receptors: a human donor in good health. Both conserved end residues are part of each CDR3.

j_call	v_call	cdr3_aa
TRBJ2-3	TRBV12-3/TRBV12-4	CASNIRGLADTQYF
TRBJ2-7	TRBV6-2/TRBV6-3	CASSDPIEEQYF
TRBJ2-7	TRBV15	CATSTDTSYEQYF
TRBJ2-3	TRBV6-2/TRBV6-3	CASEGGTHFRPDTQYF
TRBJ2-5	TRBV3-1	CASSQGPGLEETQYF
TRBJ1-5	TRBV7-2	CASSWGLDREGNQPQHF
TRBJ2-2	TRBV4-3	CASSQEAGRSGELFF
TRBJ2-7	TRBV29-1	CSARDRAIEQYF
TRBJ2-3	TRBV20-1	CSALAGGDTQYF
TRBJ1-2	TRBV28	CASSLIAPAANYGYTF
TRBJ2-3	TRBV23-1	CASSQSGAGPGDTQYF
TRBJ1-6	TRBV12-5	CASGLCTPLHF
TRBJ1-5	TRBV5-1	CASSLGAGNHQPQHF
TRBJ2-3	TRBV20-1	CSAAGGPATDTQYF
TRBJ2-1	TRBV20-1	CSADQRGFYNEQFF
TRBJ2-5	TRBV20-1	CSARFWGDQETQYF
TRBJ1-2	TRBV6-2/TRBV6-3	CASIQGADGYTF
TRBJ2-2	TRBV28	CASSTNRGTGELFF
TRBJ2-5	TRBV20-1	CSALGLAGDGETQYF
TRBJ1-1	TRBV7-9	CATRGTGGGTEAFF
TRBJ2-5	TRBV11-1	CASSPTLYQETQYF
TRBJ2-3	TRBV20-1	CSARDGGPDTQYF
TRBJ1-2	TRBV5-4	CASSLADRGQSGYTF
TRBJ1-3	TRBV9	CASSVGWDVGTIYF
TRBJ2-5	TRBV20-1	CSVRGDQETQYF
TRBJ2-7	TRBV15	CATSSGGSATYEQYF
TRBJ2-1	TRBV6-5	CASSYSDGNEQFF
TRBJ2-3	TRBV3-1	CASSQRVAGGITDTQYF
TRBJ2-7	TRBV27	CASGGQGAWNEQYF
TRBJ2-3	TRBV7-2	CASSLEYPDTQYF
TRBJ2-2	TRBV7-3	CASSPTGTGAGELFF